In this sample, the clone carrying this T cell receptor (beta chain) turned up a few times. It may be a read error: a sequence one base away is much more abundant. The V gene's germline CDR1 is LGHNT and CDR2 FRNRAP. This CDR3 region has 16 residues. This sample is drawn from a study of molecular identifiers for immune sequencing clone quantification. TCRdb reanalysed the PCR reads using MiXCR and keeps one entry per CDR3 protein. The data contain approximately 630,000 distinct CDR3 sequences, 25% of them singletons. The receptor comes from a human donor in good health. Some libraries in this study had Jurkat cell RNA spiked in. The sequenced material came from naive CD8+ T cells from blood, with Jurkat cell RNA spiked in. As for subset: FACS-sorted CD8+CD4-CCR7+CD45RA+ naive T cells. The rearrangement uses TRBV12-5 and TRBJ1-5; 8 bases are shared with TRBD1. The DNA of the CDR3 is TGTGCTAGTGGTTTGGCGAGACAGGGGCTGGGTCAGCCCCCGCATTTT. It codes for CASGLARQGLGQPPHF.